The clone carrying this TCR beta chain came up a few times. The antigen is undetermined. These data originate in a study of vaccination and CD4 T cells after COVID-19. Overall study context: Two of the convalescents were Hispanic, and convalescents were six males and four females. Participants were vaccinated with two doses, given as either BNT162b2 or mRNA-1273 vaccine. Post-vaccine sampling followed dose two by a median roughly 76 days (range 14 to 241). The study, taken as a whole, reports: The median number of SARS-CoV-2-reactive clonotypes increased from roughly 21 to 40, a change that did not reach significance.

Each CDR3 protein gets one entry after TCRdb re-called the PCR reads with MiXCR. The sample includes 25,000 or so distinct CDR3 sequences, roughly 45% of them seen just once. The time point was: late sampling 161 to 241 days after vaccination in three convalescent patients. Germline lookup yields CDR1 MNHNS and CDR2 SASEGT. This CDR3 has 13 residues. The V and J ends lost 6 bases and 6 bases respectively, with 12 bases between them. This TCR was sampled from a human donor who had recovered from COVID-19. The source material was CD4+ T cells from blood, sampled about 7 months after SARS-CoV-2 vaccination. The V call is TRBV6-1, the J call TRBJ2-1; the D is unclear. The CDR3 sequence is CASSSGPRNEQFF. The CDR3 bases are TGTGCCAGCAGCTCCGGACCACGCAATGAGCAGTTCTTC.